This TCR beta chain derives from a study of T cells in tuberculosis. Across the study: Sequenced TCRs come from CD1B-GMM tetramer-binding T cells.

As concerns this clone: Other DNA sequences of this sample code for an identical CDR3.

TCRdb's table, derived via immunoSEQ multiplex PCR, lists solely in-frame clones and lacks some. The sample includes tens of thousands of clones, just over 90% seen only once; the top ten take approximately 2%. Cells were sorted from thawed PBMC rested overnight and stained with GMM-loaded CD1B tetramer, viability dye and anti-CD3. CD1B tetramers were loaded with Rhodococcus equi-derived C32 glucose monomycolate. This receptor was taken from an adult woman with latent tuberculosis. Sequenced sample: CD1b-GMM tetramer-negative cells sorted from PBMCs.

The CDR3 sequence is CASSQDATGRRDTQYF. The CDR3 DNA sequence: TGCGCCAGCAGCCAGGACGCGACAGGAAGGAGAGATACGCAGTATTTT. The gene calls are TRBV4-3 and TRBJ2-3, with D tentatively TRBD1 (6 bases). Germline lookup yields CDR1 LGHNA and CDR2 YSLEER. The CDR3 totals 16 residues. V shed 3 bases and J shed 5 bases, with 18 bases lying between them.